This paragraph reports one TCR beta chain. The data originate from a study of early T cells in non-severe SARS-CoV-2 infection. Study overall: Sequencing targeted bulk RNA from unsorted whole blood, leaving chains unpaired.

The germline V and J ends were trimmed by 8 bases and 2 bases, with 16 bases remaining between them. Germline V gene sequence: CDR1 SQVTM, CDR2 ANQGSEA. This CDR3 has 13 amino acids. TCRdb passed the 5' RACE reads through MiXCR, listing each CDR3 protein once. The profile covers tens of thousands of distinct CDR3 sequences, with 8.9% appearing a single time and 17% taken by the ten largest. The sample taken for sequencing was whole blood. The sequence derives from an adult who was a healthcare worker with PCR-confirmed SARS-CoV-2 infection or an uninfected control (not recorded which). V is TRBV29-1 and J is TRBJ2-7; tentatively, D is TRBD1 (5 bases). The DNA of the CDR3 is TGCAGCAAAGTGGTCAGGGAAACCTACGAGCAGTACTTC. Residues: CSKVVRETYEQYF.